This T cell receptor beta chain emerged from a study of cytomegalovirus exposure and HLA in healthy donors. Study-wide results and caveats: It was about 180 TCR beta chains that were listed as cytomegalovirus-associated. A highly shared variant cluster was judged a likely technical artifact.

With 60 Vbeta and 13 Jbeta primers, the PCR was carried out. The method was immunoSEQ multiplex PCR; TCRdb's version includes in-frame clones alone and lacks a portion of them. The sample contains about 95,000 clones, roughly 72% of which appear only once. The CDR3 has 14 residues. V gave up 6 bases and J gave up 4 bases; unmatched junction bases: 8. Per the germline V gene, CDR1 is MNHEY and CDR2 is SVGAGI. Comments on this clone: Antigen unknown.

The sample consisted of PBMCs. J is TRBJ1-2 and V is TRBV6-5; 7 bases line up with TRBD1. The receptor's source is a man aged 25-45 years in good health and CMV-seropositive. In nucleotides, the CDR3 is TGTGCCAGCAGACCCAGACAGGGCACCTATGGCTACACCTTC. Protein sequence: CASRPRQGTYGYTF.